Presented here are 32 T cell receptor beta chains from one specimen sequenced in a study of T cells after yellow fever vaccination. MiXCR was run by TCRdb on the 5' RACE reads, yielding one entry per CDR3 protein. The data contain 250,000 to 300,000 distinct CDR3 sequences, roughly 5.2% of them seen just once; the ten biggest clones take up less than 3.5%. The sample here was CD4+ T cells sorted from PBMCs, taken on the day of the yellow fever booster vaccination. These receptors all stem from a man between 18 and 35 years old who received the YFV17D yellow fever vaccine.

This rearrangement joins TRBV10-1 to TRBJ2-1; D is uncertain. The V and J ends lost 7 bases and 7 bases respectively, with 8 bases between them. The CDR3 consists of 11 residues. Germline V gives CDR1 WNHNN, CDR2 SYGVQD (reference sequence). CDR3: CASMCPNEQFF. As DNA, the CDR3 is TGCGCCAGCATGTGTCCGAATGAGCAGTTCTTC.

The V gene is TRBV5-6, the J gene TRBJ1-1, with 7 bases fitting TRBD1. CDR1 is SGHDT, CDR2 YYEEEE, per germline. The CDR3 length is 15 residues. The J segment lost 1 base and the V segment lost 4 bases, leaving 7 bases of the junction unmatched. In nucleotides, the CDR3 is TGTGCCAGCAGCCTGCGGGGACAGACGAACACTGAAGCTTTCTTT. Protein: CASSLRGQTNTEAFF.

The J gene is TRBJ2-2, the V gene TRBV5-8; 9 bases line up with TRBD1. The CDR3 sequence is 16 residues long. Germline V lookup: CDR1 SGHTS, CDR2 YDEGEE. Trimming at V came to 2 bases and at J to 4 bases, leaving 6 bases not matched to a gene. The CDR3 spells CASSFVQGASTGELFF. The CDR3 nucleotides read TGTGCCAGCAGCTTTGTACAGGGGGCGAGCACCGGGGAGCTGTTTTTT.

This clonotype came up many times. The chain recombines TRBV4-3 with TRBJ2-2; D is ambiguous. Trimming removed 0 bases from V and 0 bases from J, with 14 bases in between. The CDR3 is made up of 18 amino acids. CDR1 and CDR2 (germline): LGHNA, YSLEER. The CDR3 nucleotides are TGCGCCAGCAGCCAAGAAAGGTCTGGGTCTGCGAACACCGGGGAGCTGTTTTTT. It specifies CASSQERSGSANTGELFF.

The chain carries TRBV5-1 and TRBJ2-1, with 11 bases aligning to TRBD2. Germline CDR1 and CDR2: SGHRS and YFSETQ. The CDR3 has 14 residues. Trimming took 2 bases from V and 9 from J; bases not matched to a gene: 4. This CDR3 reads CASSLLAGEIEQFF. CDR3 coding DNA: TGCGCCAGCAGCTTACTAGCGGGGGAAATTGAGCAGTTCTTC. Together with reference TRBV5-1 and TRBJ2-1, the CDR3 gives the full variable domain: KAGVTQTPRYLIKTRGQQVTLSCSPISGHRSVSWYQQTPGQGLQFLFEYFSETQRNKGNFPGRFSGRQFSNSRSEMNVSTLELGDSALYLCASSLLAGEIEQFFGPGTRLTVL.

This clonotype was seen at least ten times. This sequence joins TRBV6-5 and TRBJ1-2; tentative D call: TRBD1 (5 bases). CDR1 MNHEY and CDR2 SVGAGI come from the germline V gene. Trimming stripped 10 bases from V and 8 bases from J, with 14 bases between. The CDR3 loop spans 11 amino acids. The CDR3: CAIRGGIGYTF. In nucleotides, the CDR3 is TGTGCCATCCGGGGGGGGATCGGCTACACCTTC.

The chain has TRBV14 and TRBJ2-7; D call uncertain. The CDR3 is made up of 11 amino acids. CDR1 SGHDN and CDR2 FVKESK come from the germline V gene. Trimming removed 3 bases at V and 9 bases at J, with 9 bases between. The CDR3 nucleotides are TGTGCCAGCAGCCAGCAAGGGTTGCAGTACTTC. As protein: CASSQQGLQYF.

CDR3 amino acids: CSAKGFGLSIDTQYF. The CDR3 DNA is TGCAGTGCGAAAGGGTTCGGACTTTCGATAGATACGCAGTATTTT. V gene TRBV20-1 combines with J gene TRBJ2-3, with D possibly matching TRBD2 (5 bases). The germline V and J ends were trimmed by 6 bases and 5 bases, with 21 bases remaining between them. Germline V gene data show CDR1 as DFQATT and CDR2 as SNEGSKA (reference sequence). This CDR3 spans 15 amino acids.

This clonotype was seen a handful of times. The chain employs TRBV2 and TRBJ1-6; TRBD1 might be the D (6 bases). CDR1 and CDR2 (germline): SNHLY, FYNNEI. The CDR3 runs 13 residues. Trimming took 5 bases from V and 14 from J, leaving 16 bases between them. The CDR3 nucleotides read TGTGCCAGCAGTACCCCCGACAGGATCACCCTCCACTTT. Translation: CASSTPDRITLHF.

This clonotype appeared a few times. The gene calls are TRBV28 and TRBJ2-3; 8 nucleotides agree with TRBD1. The V and J ends lost 5 bases and 5 bases, in that order; junction bases with no gene match: 9. The CDR3 length is 15 residues. Germline V gives CDR1 MDHEN, CDR2 SYDVKM. In DNA form, the CDR3 reads TGTGCCAGCAGTGGACAGGGATCGTGGGGAGATACGCAGTATTTT. Translation gives CASSGQGSWGDTQYF. The full variable domain, with the rest looked up from reference TRBV28 and TRBJ2-3, is DVKVTQSSRYLVKRTGEKVFLECVQDMDHENMFWYRQDPGLGLRLIYFSYDVKMKEKGDIPEGYSVSREKKERFSLILESASTNQTSMYLCASSGQGSWGDTQYFGPGTRLTVL.

This clonotype was picked up many times. The chain is built from TRBV4-1 and TRBJ1-6; 7 nucleotides match TRBD1. Germline assignment: CDR1 MGHRA and CDR2 YSYEKL. The CDR3 covers 16 residues. Germline trimming cut 5 bases from V and 7 bases from J; bases unmatched to any gene: 11. The CDR3 region is CASSAHTGVRNSPLHF. In DNA, the CDR3 is TGCGCCAGCAGCGCGCATACAGGGGTGCGGAATTCACCCCTCCACTTT.

This clonotype was observed many times. This chain uses TRBV5-5 with TRBJ1-5; D is uncertain. Germline assignment: CDR1 SGHKS and CDR2 YYEKEE (reference sequence). V was trimmed by 5 bases and J by 3 bases, leaving 21 bases between them. The CDR3 has 17 amino acids. The CDR3 bases are TGTGCCAGCAGAGCCACCGCGGGGAAGAGTCCCAATCAGCCCCAGCATTTT. The encoded protein is CASRATAGKSPNQPQHF.

The table lists this clonotype with many counts. The genes are TRBV11-2 and TRBJ2-1, with 11 bases fitting TRBD2. This CDR3 region has 15 residues. Germline lookup yields CDR1 SGHAT and CDR2 FQNNGV. V shed 3 bases, J shed 8 bases, and the junction held 6 bases outside the gene matches. The DNA for the CDR3 is TGTGCCAGCAGCTTTAGCGGGGGGGCTTTCCATGAGCAGTTCTTC. This gives the protein CASSFSGGAFHEQFF.

The chain carries TRBV2 and TRBJ1-5; unclear D gene. Trimming removed 4 bases from V and 11 bases from J, with 12 bases in between. From germline, CDR1 is SNHLY and CDR2 FYNNEI. There are 12 residues in the CDR3. CDR3 sequence reads: CASSVEGESQHF. For the CDR3, the DNA is TGTGCCAGCAGTGTTGAGGGTGAGTCCCAGCATTTT.

The V and J genes are TRBV7-2 and TRBJ1-2; D not resolved. The CDR3 loop spans 12 amino acids. Germline CDR1 SGHTA, CDR2 FQGNSA. V was clipped by 5 bases and J by 5 bases, with 9 bases between them. Written as DNA, the CDR3 is TGTGCCAGCAGCCCCGAATCGTATGGCTACACCTTC. It is translated as CASSPESYGYTF. Based on the CDR3 plus reference TRBV7-2 and TRBJ1-2, the full variable domain is GAGVSQSPSNKVTEKGKDVELRCDPISGHTALYWYRQSLGQGLEFLIYFQGNSAPDKSGLPSDRFSAERTGGSVSTLTIQRTQQEDSAVYLCASSPESYGYTFGSGTRLTVV.

The chain has TRBV5-1 and TRBJ2-3; D is undetermined. The CDR3 is 15 residues long. V lost 2 bases to trimming and J lost 6 bases, with 16 bases between them. Germline CDR1 is SGHRS and CDR2 is YFSETQ. The CDR3 coding sequence is TGCGCCAGCAGCTTAGGAACATCTTCTGGGGATACGCAGTATTTT. The encoded protein is CASSLGTSSGDTQYF.

This clonotype was counted at least ten times. This chain connects TRBV5-1 to TRBJ2-3, with D possibly matching TRBD1 (5 bases). Trimming took 4 bases from V and 2 from J, leaving 17 bases between them. This CDR3 comprises 16 residues. The germline V gene has CDR1 SGHRS and CDR2 YFSETQ. DNA for the CDR3: TGCGCCAGCAGCCCCGGCGATGGGGCCCTCACAGATACGCAGTATTTT. It yields the protein CASSPGDGALTDTQYF.

This clonotype was observed a handful of times. The gene calls are TRBV7-9 and TRBJ2-2; the D is unclear. V dropped 6 bases and J dropped 3 bases, with 8 bases sitting between them. CDR1 is SEHNR, CDR2 FQNEAQ, per germline (reference sequence). The CDR3 consists of 13 residues. DNA of the CDR3: TGTGCCAGCAGTCACAGTTACACCGGGGAGCTGTTTTTT. This gives the protein CASSHSYTGELFF.

This clonotype was picked up a small number of times. V usage is TRBV5-1 and J usage is TRBJ1-6; possible D gene TRBD1, 5 bases. CDR1 is SGHRS and CDR2 is YFSETQ in the germline V gene. V lost 2 bases and J lost 5, with 14 bases in between. This CDR3 has 16 amino acids. The CDR3 sequence: CASSFRVVDNNSPLHF. CDR3 DNA sequence: TGCGCCAGCAGCTTCAGGGTCGTCGACAATAATTCACCCCTCCACTTT.

This clonotype was seen at least ten times. The rearrangement joins TRBV11-3 to TRBJ2-3; D may be TRBD2 (5 bases). This CDR3 has 13 amino acids. V lost 1 base and J lost 6, with 8 bases in between. From germline, CDR1 is SGHNT and CDR2 YENEEA. CDR3 in amino acids: CASSLGERDTQYF. The CDR3 DNA reads as TGTGCCAGCAGCTTAGGGGAGCGGGATACGCAGTATTTT.

This clonotype was seen many times. This chain connects TRBV10-3 to TRBJ2-1; TRBD1 matches 8 bases. CDR1 and CDR2 from the germline V gene are ENHRY and SYGVKD. This CDR3 contains 13 residues. Trimming cost V 6 bases and J 3 bases; bases outside gene matches: 1. The CDR3 spells CAIRGQVYNEQFF. The CDR3 DNA is TGTGCCATCAGGGGACAGGTCTACAATGAGCAGTTCTTC.

This chain uses TRBV5-5 with TRBJ1-6; TRBD1 is a possible D gene (5 bases). The length of the CDR3 is 15 residues. V lost 7 bases, J lost 8 bases, and 19 bases lay in between. Germline assignment: CDR1 SGHKS and CDR2 YYEKEE (reference sequence). As DNA, the CDR3 is TGTGCCAGCGGGGTGAGGCAGGGTTTACATTCACCCCTCCACTTT. It is translated as CASGVRQGLHSPLHF. The full variable domain, completed using reference TRBV5-5 and TRBJ1-6, is DAGVTQSPTHLIKTRGQQVTLRCSPISGHKSVSWYQQVLGQGPQFIFQYYEKEERGRGNFPDRFSARQFPNYSSELNVNALLLGDSALYLCASGVRQGLHSPLHFGNGTRLTVT.

The sample holds a few counts of this clonotype. V usage is TRBV20-1 and J usage is TRBJ1-1; 8 bases are a match to TRBD1. The CDR3 is 14 amino acids. With V trimmed by 4 bases and J by 0 bases, 4 bases remained unmatched. Germline values: CDR1 DFQATT, CDR2 SNEGSKA (reference sequence). CDR3 residues: CSATGGPMNTEAFF. The CDR3 nucleotides read TGCAGTGCTACAGGGGGCCCCATGAACACTGAAGCTTTCTTT.

This chain links TRBV11-1 with TRBJ2-1; 7 bases line up with TRBD2. Germline CDR1 SGHAT, CDR2 FQDESV (reference sequence). The CDR3 contains 14 residues. The ends lost 0 bases at V and 8 bases at J; junction bases unmatched: 4. This CDR3 is CASSLAGEGHEQFF. The CDR3 nucleotides are TGTGCCAGCAGCTTAGCCGGGGAGGGGCATGAGCAGTTCTTC.

This clonotype was recorded at least ten times. The chain combines TRBV7-2 with TRBJ2-3; D is unclear. This CDR3 contains 14 residues. The V end lost 10 bases, the J end lost 1 base, and 15 bases lay between the germline ends. CDR1 is SGHTA and CDR2 is FQGNSA in the germline V gene. The chain's CDR3 is CATLRPGGTDTQYF. The CDR3 bases are TGTGCCACCCTCAGGCCGGGTGGCACAGATACGCAGTATTTT. Using reference TRBV7-2 and TRBJ2-3 for the parts outside the CDR3, the full variable domain is GAGVSQSPSNKVTEKGKDVELRCDPISGHTALYWYRQSLGQGLEFLIYFQGNSAPDKSGLPSDRFSAERTGGSVSTLTIQRTQQEDSAVYLCATLRPGGTDTQYFGPGTRLTVL.

This clonotype was picked up many times. V and J are TRBV7-9 and TRBJ1-4; no clear D gene. V was clipped by 6 bases and J by 3 bases, with 17 bases between them. This CDR3 comprises 16 residues. Germline V lookup: CDR1 SEHNR, CDR2 FQNEAQ (reference sequence). CDR3 DNA sequence: TGTGCCAGCAGTCCGTCCGCTGGCTTGGCTAATGAAAAACTGTTTTTT. Protein product: CASSPSAGLANEKLFF.

This clonotype was seen ten or more times. This chain connects TRBV7-2 to TRBJ2-1, with D possibly called TRBD1 or TRBD2 (5 bases each). The CDR3 is 16 residues long. Per germline, CDR1 SGHTA and CDR2 FQGNSA. Trimming left V 5 bases short and J 3 bases short, with 17 bases between. The CDR3 loop is CASSRSGDGGYNEQFF. The CDR3 coding sequence is TGTGCCAGCAGCCGGAGTGGGGACGGAGGCTACAATGAGCAGTTCTTC.

This clonotype showed up just a few times. The chain recombines TRBV4-2 with TRBJ2-3, with D perhaps matching TRBD1 (5 bases). Trimming removed 0 bases at V and 5 bases at J, with 9 bases between. Per germline, CDR1 LGHNA and CDR2 YNFKEQ. The CDR3 length is 14 residues. The CDR3 here is CASSQEVREDTQYF. CDR3 bases: TGTGCCAGCAGCCAAGAGGTCAGGGAAGATACGCAGTATTTT.

This clonotype was seen many times. The rearrangement joins TRBV6-6 to TRBJ2-7, with 7 nucleotides matching TRBD1. Germline V gives CDR1 MNHNY, CDR2 SVGAGI (reference sequence). J was trimmed by 5 bases and V by 7 bases; bases with no gene match: 11. The length of the CDR3 is 14 residues. CDR3 sequence reads: CASKMDRRRHEQYF. CDR3 sequence (DNA): TGTGCCAGCAAAATGGACAGGCGGCGCCACGAGCAGTACTTC.

This clonotype was counted many times. The chain recombines TRBV12-3 or TRBV12-4 with TRBJ2-7; D possibly corresponds to TRBD1 (6 bases). Trimming removed 4 bases at V and 4 bases at J, with 8 bases between. The CDR3 contains 12 residues. In DNA, the CDR3 is TGTGCCAGCAGTTCCGGGACATACGAGCAGTACTTC. It is translated as CASSSGTYEQYF.

The V call is TRBV6-6, the J call TRBJ1-5; 7 positions agree with TRBD1. This CDR3 region has 13 residues. Germline assignment: CDR1 MNHNY and CDR2 SVGAGI (reference sequence). The J segment lost 5 bases and the V segment lost 2 bases, leaving 0 bases of the junction unmatched. CDR3 nucleotides: TGTGCCAGCAGTTACGACAGGGATCAGCCCCAGCATTTT. Protein sequence: CASSYDRDQPQHF.

V is TRBV5-5 and J is TRBJ2-1; D might be TRBD2 (6 bases). The CDR3 is 15 residues long. Trimming left V 5 bases short and J 6 bases short, with 18 bases between. CDR1 is SGHKS and CDR2 is YYEKEE in the germline V gene (reference sequence). The CDR3 DNA follows: TGTGCCAGCAGAGCGCCCGGTCTGGGGGGCAATGAGCAGTTCTTC. This translates into CASRAPGLGGNEQFF.